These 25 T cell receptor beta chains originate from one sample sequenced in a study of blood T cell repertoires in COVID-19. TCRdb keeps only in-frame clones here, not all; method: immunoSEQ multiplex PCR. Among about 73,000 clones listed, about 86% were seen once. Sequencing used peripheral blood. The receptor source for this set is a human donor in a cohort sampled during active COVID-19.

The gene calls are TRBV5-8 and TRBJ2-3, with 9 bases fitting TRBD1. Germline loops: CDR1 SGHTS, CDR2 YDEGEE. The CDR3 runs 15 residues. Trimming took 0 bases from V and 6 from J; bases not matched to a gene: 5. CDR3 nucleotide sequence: TGTGCCAGCAGCTTGGGGGACAGGGTGGCCGATACGCAGTATTTT. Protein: CASSLGDRVADTQYF.

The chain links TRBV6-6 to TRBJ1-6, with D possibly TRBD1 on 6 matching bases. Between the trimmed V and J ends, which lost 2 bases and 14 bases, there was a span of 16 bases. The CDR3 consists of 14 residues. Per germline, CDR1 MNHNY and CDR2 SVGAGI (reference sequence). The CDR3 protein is CASSYPADRFTLHF. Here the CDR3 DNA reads TGTGCCAGCAGTTACCCCGCTGACAGGTTTACCCTCCACTTT.

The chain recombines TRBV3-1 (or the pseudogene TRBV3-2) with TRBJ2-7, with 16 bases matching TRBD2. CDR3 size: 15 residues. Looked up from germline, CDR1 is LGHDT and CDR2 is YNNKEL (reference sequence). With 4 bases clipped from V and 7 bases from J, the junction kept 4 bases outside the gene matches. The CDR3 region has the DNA TGTGCCAGCAGCCCGGGACTAGCGGGGGGGTATGAGCAGTACTTC. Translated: CASSPGLAGGYEQYF.

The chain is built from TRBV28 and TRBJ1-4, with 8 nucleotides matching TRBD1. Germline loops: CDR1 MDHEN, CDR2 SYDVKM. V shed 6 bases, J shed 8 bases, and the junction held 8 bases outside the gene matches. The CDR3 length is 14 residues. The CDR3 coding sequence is TGTGCCAGCAGAACGGACAGGGATCGGGAAAAACTGTTTTTT. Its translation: CASRTDRDREKLFF.

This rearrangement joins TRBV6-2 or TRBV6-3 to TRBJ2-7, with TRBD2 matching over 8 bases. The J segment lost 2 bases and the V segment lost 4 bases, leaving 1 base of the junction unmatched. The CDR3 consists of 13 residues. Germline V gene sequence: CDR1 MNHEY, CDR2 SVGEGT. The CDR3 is CASSLAGPYEQYF. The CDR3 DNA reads TGTGCCAGCAGTTTAGCGGGACCCTACGAGCAGTACTTC.

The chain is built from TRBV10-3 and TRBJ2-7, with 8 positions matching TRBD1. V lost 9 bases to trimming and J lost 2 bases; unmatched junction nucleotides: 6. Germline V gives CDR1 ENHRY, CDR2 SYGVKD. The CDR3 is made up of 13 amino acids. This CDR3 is CAIRDRSTYEQYF. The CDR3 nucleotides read TGTGCCATAAGGGACAGGTCAACCTACGAGCAGTACTTC.

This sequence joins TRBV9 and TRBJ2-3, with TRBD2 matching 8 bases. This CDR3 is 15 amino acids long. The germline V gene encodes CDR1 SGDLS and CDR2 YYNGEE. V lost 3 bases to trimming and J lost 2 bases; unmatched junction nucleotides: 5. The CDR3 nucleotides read TGTGCCAGCAGCGCAACTAGCGGCCCCACAGATACGCAGTATTTT. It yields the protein CASSATSGPTDTQYF.

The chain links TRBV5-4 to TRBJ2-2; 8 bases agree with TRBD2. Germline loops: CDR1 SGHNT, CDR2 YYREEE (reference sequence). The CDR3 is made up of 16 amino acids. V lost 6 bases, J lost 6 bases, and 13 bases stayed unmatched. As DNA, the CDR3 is TGTGCCAGCACTTCGGGGGCGGGGGGATCCCCCGGGGAGCTGTTTTTT. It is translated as CASTSGAGGSPGELFF.

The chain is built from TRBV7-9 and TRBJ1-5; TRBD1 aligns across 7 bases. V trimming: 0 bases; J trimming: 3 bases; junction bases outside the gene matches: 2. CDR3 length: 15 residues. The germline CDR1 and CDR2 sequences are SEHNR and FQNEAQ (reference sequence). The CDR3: CASSLAGGVNQPQHF. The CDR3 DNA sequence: TGTGCCAGCAGCTTAGCAGGGGGCGTCAATCAGCCCCAGCATTTT.

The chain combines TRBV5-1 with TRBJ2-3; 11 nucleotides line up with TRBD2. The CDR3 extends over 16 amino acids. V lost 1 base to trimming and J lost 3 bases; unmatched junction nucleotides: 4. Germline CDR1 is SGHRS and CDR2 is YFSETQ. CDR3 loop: CASSLLAGGSTDTQYF. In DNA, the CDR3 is TGCGCCAGCAGCTTGCTAGCGGGGGGATCGACAGATACGCAGTATTTT.

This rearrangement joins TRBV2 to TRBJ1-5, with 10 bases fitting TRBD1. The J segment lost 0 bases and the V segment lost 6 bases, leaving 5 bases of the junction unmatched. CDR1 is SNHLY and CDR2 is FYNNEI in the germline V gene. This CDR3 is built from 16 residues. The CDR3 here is CASRGTGAFSNQPQHF. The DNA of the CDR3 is TGTGCCAGCAGGGGGACAGGGGCTTTTAGCAATCAGCCCCAGCATTTT.

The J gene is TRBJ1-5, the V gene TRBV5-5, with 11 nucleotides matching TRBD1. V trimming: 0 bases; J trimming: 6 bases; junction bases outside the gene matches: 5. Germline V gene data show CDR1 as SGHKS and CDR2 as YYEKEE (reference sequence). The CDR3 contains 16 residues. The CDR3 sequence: CASSLGTGGAGQPQHF. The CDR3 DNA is TGTGCCAGCAGCTTGGGGACAGGGGGCGCCGGTCAGCCCCAGCATTTT. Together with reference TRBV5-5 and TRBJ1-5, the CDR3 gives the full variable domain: DAGVTQSPTHLIKTRGQQVTLRCSPISGHKSVSWYQQVLGQGPQFIFQYYEKEERGRGNFPDRFSARQFPNYSSELNVNALLLGDSALYLCASSLGTGGAGQPQHFGDGTRLSIL.

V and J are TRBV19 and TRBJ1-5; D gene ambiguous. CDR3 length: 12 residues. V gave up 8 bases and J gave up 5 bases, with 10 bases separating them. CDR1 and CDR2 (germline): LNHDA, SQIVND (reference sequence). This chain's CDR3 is CASGLGDQPQHF. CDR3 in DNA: TGTGCCAGTGGGCTGGGAGATCAGCCCCAGCATTTT.

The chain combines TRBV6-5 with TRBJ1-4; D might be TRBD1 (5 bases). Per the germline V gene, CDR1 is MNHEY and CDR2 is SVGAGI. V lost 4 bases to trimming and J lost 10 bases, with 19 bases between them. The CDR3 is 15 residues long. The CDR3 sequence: CASSSMTAQMRKLFF. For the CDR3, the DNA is TGTGCCAGCAGTTCGATGACAGCCCAAATGAGAAAACTGTTTTTT.

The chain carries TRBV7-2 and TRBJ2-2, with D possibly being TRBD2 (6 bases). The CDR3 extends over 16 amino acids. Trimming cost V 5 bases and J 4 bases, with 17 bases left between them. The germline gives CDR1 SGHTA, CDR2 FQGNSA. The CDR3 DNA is TGTGCCAGCAGCCCACCTCCGGGACTGGCCACCGGGGAGCTGTTTTTT. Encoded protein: CASSPPPGLATGELFF.

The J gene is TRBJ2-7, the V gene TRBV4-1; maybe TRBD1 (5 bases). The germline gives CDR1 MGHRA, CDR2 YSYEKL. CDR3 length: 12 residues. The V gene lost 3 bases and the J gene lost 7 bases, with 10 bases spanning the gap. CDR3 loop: CASSHDRQEQYF. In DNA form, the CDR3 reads TGCGCCAGCAGCCACGACCGACAGGAGCAGTACTTC.

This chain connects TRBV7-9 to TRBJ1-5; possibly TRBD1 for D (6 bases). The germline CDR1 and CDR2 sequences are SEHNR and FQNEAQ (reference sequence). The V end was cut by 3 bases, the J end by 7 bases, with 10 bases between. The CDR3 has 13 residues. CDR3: CASSLEGGQPQHF. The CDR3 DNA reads TGTGCCAGCAGCTTGGAGGGGGGGCAGCCCCAGCATTTT.

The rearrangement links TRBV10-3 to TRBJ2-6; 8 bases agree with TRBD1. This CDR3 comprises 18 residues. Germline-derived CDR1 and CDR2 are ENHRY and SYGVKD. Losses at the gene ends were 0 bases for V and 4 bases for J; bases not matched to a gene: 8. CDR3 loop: CAISESWGQVSGANVLTF. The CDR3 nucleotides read TGTGCCATCAGTGAGTCGTGGGGACAGGTTTCCGGGGCCAACGTCCTGACTTTC.

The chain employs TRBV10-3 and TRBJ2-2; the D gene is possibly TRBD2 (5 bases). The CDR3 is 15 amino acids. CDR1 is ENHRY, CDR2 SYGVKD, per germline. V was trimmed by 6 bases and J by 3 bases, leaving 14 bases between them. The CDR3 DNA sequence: TGTGCCATCAGGACTGACCCGCGGGACACCGGGGAGCTGTTTTTT. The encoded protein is CAIRTDPRDTGELFF.

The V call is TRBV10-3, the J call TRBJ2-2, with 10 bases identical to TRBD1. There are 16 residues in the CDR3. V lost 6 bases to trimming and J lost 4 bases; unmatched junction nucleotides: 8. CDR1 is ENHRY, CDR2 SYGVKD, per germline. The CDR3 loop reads CAIRATRDRGTGELFF. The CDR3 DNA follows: TGTGCCATCAGAGCAACCCGGGACAGGGGCACCGGGGAGCTGTTTTTT.

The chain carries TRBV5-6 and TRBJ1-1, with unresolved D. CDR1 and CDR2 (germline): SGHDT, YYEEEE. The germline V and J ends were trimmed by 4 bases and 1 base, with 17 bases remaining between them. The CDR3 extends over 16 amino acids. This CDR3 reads CASSPWSSRANTEAFF. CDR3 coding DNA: TGTGCCAGCAGCCCGTGGTCATCACGAGCGAACACTGAAGCTTTCTTT.

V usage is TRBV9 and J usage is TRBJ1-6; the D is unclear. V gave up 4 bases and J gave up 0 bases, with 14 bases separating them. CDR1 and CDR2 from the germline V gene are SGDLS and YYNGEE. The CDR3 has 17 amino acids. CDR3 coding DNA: TGTGCCAGCAGCCCCCAAGCAGGATACTCCTATAATTCACCCCTCCACTTT. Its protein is CASSPQAGYSYNSPLHF.

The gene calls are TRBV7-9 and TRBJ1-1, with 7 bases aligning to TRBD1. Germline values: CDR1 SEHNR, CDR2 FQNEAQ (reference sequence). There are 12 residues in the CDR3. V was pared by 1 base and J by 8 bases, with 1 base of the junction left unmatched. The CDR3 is CASSLGQGEAFF. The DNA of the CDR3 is TGTGCCAGCAGCTTAGGACAGGGCGAAGCTTTCTTT.

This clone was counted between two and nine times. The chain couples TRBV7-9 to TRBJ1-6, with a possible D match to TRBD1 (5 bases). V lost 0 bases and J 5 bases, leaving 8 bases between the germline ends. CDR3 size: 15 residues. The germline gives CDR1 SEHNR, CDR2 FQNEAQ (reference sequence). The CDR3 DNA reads TGTGCCAGCAGCTTAGCAGGGGCCCATAATTCACCCCTCCACTTT. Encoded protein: CASSLAGAHNSPLHF.

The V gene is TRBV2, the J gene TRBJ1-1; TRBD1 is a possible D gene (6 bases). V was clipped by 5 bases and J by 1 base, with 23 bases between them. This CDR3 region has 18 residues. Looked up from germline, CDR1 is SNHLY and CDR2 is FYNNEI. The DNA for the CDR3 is TGTGCCAGCAGTATCGGTAGGGGGAGTGACGGTCGGAACACTGAAGCTTTCTTT. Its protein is CASSIGRGSDGRNTEAFF.